These T cell receptor beta chains were read from a single sample in a study of cytomegalovirus exposure and HLA in healthy donors. Sequencing was performed with immunoSEQ multiplex PCR; in TCRdb, only in-frame clones are kept and a portion is missing. The sample lists roughly 130,000 clones; about 90% were seen once. Sequenced input: PBMCs. The source of these receptors is a man aged 25-40 years in good health and CMV-seronegative. CDR3s include the opening cysteine and the closing phenylalanine or tryptophan. Each record gives: D gene, V gene, clone size, J gene, CDR3 DNA, CDR3 protein. A D gene is named only where the DNA matches it firmly. Where a row states a size, it is once, few, many or the class of an expanded clone; other rows omit it.

TRBD1,TRBV6-5,NA,TRBJ2-7,TGTGCCAGCAGTGGGGACAGGGAGCTCTACGAGCAGTACTTC,CASSGDRELYEQYF
TRBD2,TRBV25-1,NA,TRBJ2-5,TGTGCCAGCGGACCGGGACTAGGTGCGCGTGTGGAGACCCAGTACTTC,CASGPGLGARVETQYF
TRBD2,TRBV2,few,TRBJ2-7,TGTGCCAGCAGTGACACTAGCGCCGGTAGGTACGAGCAGTACTTC,CASSDTSAGRYEQYF
NA,TRBV5-4,NA,TRBJ1-4,TGTGCCAGCAGCTTGTTGGGGGCCTCTAATGAAAAACTGTTTTTT,CASSLLGASNEKLFF
TRBD1,TRBV5-6,NA,TRBJ1-2,TGTGCCAGCAGCCCATTACAGGGGGCTGACTATGGCTACACCTTC,CASSPLQGADYGYTF
TRBD2,TRBV11-2,NA,TRBJ2-7,TGTGCCAGCAGCTTAGTTTCCGGGGGGGCCTACGAGCAGTACTTC,CASSLVSGGAYEQYF
NA,TRBV7-3,NA,TRBJ2-5,TGTGCCAGCAGCCTATTGGGGGGGGCCCAAGAGACCCAGTACTTC,CASSLLGGAQETQYF
NA,TRBV29-1,NA,TRBJ2-5,TGCAGCGTTGAAGTCAGGGTAAAGACCCAGTACTTC,CSVEVRVKTQYF
TRBD2,TRBV27,NA,TRBJ2-6,TGTGCCAGCACCCCCTGGGCGGGGAGGGCATCTGGGGCCAACGTCCTGACTTTC,CASTPWAGRASGANVLTF
TRBD1,TRBV27,once,TRBJ2-7,TGTGCCAGCAGCGTGGACAGGGACGGCTACGAGCAGTACTTC,CASSVDRDGYEQYF
NA,TRBV7-3,NA,TRBJ2-1,TGTGCCAGCAGCTTATCCGCCGCTGGGCATGAGCAGTTCTTC,CASSLSAAGHEQFF
NA,TRBV28,once,TRBJ2-1,TGTGCCAGCAGTTCGAACCTGGTGAGCTCCTACAATGAGCAGTTCTTC,CASSSNLVSSYNEQFF
TRBD1,TRBV6-5,once,TRBJ1-2,TGTGCCAGCAGTTACCCCGTGAGGGGGCGCGCCTATGGCTACACCTTC,CASSYPVRGRAYGYTF
NA,TRBV2,NA,TRBJ1-6,TGTGCCAGCAGTGAAGGTGCTTCCAGGGGCTGGGATTCACCCCTCCACTTT,CASSEGASRGWDSPLHF
NA,TRBV7-8,NA,TRBJ2-7,TGTGCCAGCAGCTTATCTCAGGGAATATCCTACGAGCAGTACTTC,CASSLSQGISYEQYF
NA,TRBV7-2,NA,TRBJ1-2,TGTGCCAGCAGCCCCACCGAGGGCTATGGCTACACCTTC,CASSPTEGYGYTF
NA,TRBV27,NA,TRBJ1-4,TGTGCCAGCGGAAAGTTAGAACAGGCCCTCGCAACTAATGAAAAACTGTTTTTT,CASGKLEQALATNEKLFF
TRBD2,TRBV29-1,NA,TRBJ2-3,TGCAGCGTTGCCGAGCGGGGGCCCTCCACAGATACGCAGTATTTT,CSVAERGPSTDTQYF
NA,TRBV5-4,NA,TRBJ1-4,TGTGCCAGCAGTCCCGGGGGGTCAACTAATGAAAAACTGTTTTTT,CASSPGGSTNEKLFF
NA,TRBV19,NA,TRBJ2-6,TGTGCCAGTAGTGAGGGTTGGGGCTCTGGGGCCAACGTCCTGACTTTC,CASSEGWGSGANVLTF
NA,TRBV6-5,NA,TRBJ2-5,TGTGCCAGCGGCCTAGCCCAACAAGAGACCCAGTACTTC,CASGLAQQETQYF
NA,TRBV16,once,TRBJ1-2,TGTGCCAGCAGCCAAAGCACAGGCCAAAGGCCCCGAAACGGCTACACCTTC,CASSQSTGQRPRNGYTF
TRBD1,TRBV7-6,NA,TRBJ2-7,TGTGCCAGCAGCTTAGTTGCCGGGACAGGGAATGAGCAGTACTTC,CASSLVAGTGNEQYF
TRBD1,TRBV7-8,NA,TRBJ1-5,TGTGCCAGCAGCTTAGCGTGGGACAGCTATAGCAATCAGCCCCAGCATTTT,CASSLAWDSYSNQPQHF
NA,TRBV6-1,few,TRBJ1-6,TGTGCCAGCAGTAAAGCTTCGGACAGCGTCTCACCCCTCCACTTT,CASSKASDSVSPLHF
NA,TRBV5-6,few,TRBJ1-6,TGTGCCAGCAGCTTGATAGACAGGCAGAATTCACCCCTCCACTTT,CASSLIDRQNSPLHF
TRBD1,TRBV9,NA,TRBJ1-2,TGTGCCAGCAGCGTACAAACAGGGGGCGAGGGCTACACCTTC,CASSVQTGGEGYTF
TRBD1,TRBV7-9,NA,TRBJ2-2,TGTGCCAGCAGCGACCAGGGGGCCACCGGGGAGCTGTTTTTT,CASSDQGATGELFF
NA,TRBV19,NA,TRBJ1-2,TGTGCCAGTAGTATCGGAGACTATGGCTACACCTTC,CASSIGDYGYTF
NA,TRBV9,once,TRBJ1-1,TGTGCCAGCAGCGTGTCACACCAAACTGAAGCTTTCTTT,CASSVSHQTEAFF
NA,TRBV28,NA,TRBJ1-5,TGTGCCAGCAGTTCATATCAGCCCCAGCATTTT,CASSSYQPQHF